Listed below are T cell receptor beta chains from one sample, sequenced in a study of identical twins. Each CDR3 protein is one row after TCRdb ran MiXCR on the 5' RACE reads. The data hold 640,000 or so distinct CDR3 sequences, with around 6.1% observed a single time. The sequenced sample was naive T cells sorted from blood. Every receptor here comes from a young man in good health. CDR3s include the opening cysteine and the closing phenylalanine or tryptophan. Each record gives: V gene, J gene, CDR3 length, CDR3 protein.

>TRBV10-3|TRBJ2-7|13
CAISSGQGYEQYF
>TRBV20-1|TRBJ1-6|15
CSARDRGRRISPLHF
>TRBV12-3/TRBV12-4|TRBJ2-1|13
CASSLEYSNEQFF
>TRBV6-2/TRBV6-3|TRBJ1-5|16
CASNTGWFQGNQPQHF
>TRBV6-2/TRBV6-3|TRBJ1-2|15
CASSDQTLARYGYTF
>TRBV20-1|TRBJ2-1|16
CSARNDSGTAYNEQFF
>TRBV24-1|TRBJ2-5|14
CATSDWLTREPQYF
>TRBV29-1|TRBJ2-2|13
CSVEKGNTGELFF
>TRBV19|TRBJ2-1|16
CASSIGWGLTYNEQFF
>TRBV19|TRBJ2-1|15
CASNPGLAGDNEQFF
>TRBV7-8|TRBJ2-2|16
CASSLLEGVSTGELFF
>TRBV2|TRBJ1-2|11
CASSESDGYTF
>TRBV5-1|TRBJ2-1|14
CASSLTDSLNEQFF
>TRBV10-3|TRBJ1-1|14
CAISDVLWGTEAFF
>TRBV5-1|TRBJ2-3|15
CASSPPSGSTDTQYF
>TRBV7-9|TRBJ2-1|11
CASSWPNEQFF
>TRBV7-6|TRBJ2-3|15
CASSLQTGPRDTQYF
>TRBV10-3|TRBJ2-3|14
CAIAAGDRTDTQYF
>TRBV4-3|TRBJ2-1|15
CASSQGLAVLNEQFF
>TRBV7-9|TRBJ1-5|15
CASSRSDRAREPQHF
>TRBV5-1|TRBJ2-6|16
CASSPGQTSGANVLTF
>TRBV12-5|TRBJ2-5|13
CASGFWIQETQYF
>TRBV7-9|TRBJ2-1|14
CASSDPWPANEQFF
>TRBV27|TRBJ2-6|18
CASSFQGTGVPGANVLTF
>TRBV12-3/TRBV12-4|TRBJ1-5|12
CASGKGNQPQHF
>TRBV29-1|TRBJ2-1|13
CSGAGVSYNEQFF
>TRBV20-1|TRBJ2-7|13
CSARAASRYEQYF
>TRBV5-1|TRBJ2-5|14
CASSLGRIVETQYF
>TRBV5-6|TRBJ2-1|15
CASSLAGTGGNEQFF
>TRBV12-3/TRBV12-4|TRBJ1-6|15
CASTDFLKLNSPLHF
>TRBV10-3|TRBJ2-7|14
CAIRETSGNYEQYF
>TRBV10-3|TRBJ2-5|17
CAISTGLAGVRQETQYF
>TRBV7-9|TRBJ1-4|14
CAILEGVTREKLFF
>TRBV12-3/TRBV12-4|TRBJ1-3|15
CASSPRTVSGNTIYF
>TRBV6-2/TRBV6-3|TRBJ2-7|15
CASSYRDRGPYEQYF
>TRBV6-2/TRBV6-3|TRBJ2-7|14
CASSIWTGAYEQYF
>TRBV29-1|TRBJ2-1|13
CSVRGRNYNEQFF
>TRBV7-9|TRBJ2-7|14
CASSPRGSVYEQYF
>TRBV20-1|TRBJ2-1|15
CSARFGRNSYNEQFF